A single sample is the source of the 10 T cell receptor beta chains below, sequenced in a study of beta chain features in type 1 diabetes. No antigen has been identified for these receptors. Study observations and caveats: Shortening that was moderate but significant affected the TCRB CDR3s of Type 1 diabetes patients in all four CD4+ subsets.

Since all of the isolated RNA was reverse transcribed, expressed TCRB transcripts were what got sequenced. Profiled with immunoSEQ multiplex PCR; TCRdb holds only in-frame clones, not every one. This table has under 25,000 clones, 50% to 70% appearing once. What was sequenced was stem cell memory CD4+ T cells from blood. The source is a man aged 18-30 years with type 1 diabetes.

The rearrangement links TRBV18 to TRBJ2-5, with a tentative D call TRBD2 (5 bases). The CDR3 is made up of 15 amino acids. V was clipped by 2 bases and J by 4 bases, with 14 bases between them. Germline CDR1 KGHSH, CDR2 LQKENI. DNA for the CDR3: TGTGCCAGCTCACCATTCGAGGGTCCCGGAGAGACCCAGTACTTC. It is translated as CASSPFEGPGETQYF.

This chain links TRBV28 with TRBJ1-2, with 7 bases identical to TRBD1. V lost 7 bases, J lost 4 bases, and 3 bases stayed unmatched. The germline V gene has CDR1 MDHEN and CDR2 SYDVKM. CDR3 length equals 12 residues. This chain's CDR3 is CASTRGSYGYTF. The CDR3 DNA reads TGTGCCAGCACCAGGGGGTCCTATGGCTACACCTTC.

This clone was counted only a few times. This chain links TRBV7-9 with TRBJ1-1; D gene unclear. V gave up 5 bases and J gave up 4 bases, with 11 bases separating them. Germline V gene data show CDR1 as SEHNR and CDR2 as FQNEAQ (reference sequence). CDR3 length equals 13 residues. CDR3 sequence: CASSPIEGTEAFF. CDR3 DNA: TGTGCCAGCAGCCCTATAGAGGGCACTGAAGCTTTCTTT. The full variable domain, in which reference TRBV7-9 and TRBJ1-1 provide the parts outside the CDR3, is DTGVSQNPRHKITKRGQNVTFRCDPISEHNRLYWYRQTLGQGPEFLTYFQNEAQLEKSRLLSDRFSAERPKGSFSTLEIQRTEQGDSAMYLCASSPIEGTEAFFGQGTRLTVV.

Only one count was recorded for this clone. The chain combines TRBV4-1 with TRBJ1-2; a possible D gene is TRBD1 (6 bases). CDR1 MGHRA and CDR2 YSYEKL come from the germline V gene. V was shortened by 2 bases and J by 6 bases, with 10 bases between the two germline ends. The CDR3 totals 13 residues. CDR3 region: CASSQQGLDGYTF. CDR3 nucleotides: TGCGCCAGCAGCCAACAGGGGTTGGATGGCTACACCTTC.

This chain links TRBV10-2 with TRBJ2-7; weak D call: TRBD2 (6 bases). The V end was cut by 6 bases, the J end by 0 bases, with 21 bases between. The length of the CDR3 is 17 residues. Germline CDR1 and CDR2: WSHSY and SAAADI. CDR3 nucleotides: TGCGCCAGCAGCCCCCGGGGGTCTCACACACCCTCCTACGAGCAGTACTTC. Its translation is CASSPRGSHTPSYEQYF.

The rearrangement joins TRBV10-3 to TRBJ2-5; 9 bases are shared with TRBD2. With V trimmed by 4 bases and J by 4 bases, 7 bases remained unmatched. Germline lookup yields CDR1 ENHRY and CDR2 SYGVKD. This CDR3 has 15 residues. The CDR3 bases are TGTGCCATCAGTGTCGGCGGGAGGGGGGGAGAGACCCAGTACTTC. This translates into CAISVGGRGGETQYF.

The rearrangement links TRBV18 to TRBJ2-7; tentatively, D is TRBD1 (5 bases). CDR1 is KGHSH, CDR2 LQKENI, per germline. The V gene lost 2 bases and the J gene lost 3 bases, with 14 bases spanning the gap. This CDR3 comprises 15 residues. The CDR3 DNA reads TGTGCCAGCTCACCAACAGGCCGGACGTACTACGAGCAGTACTTC. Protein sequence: CASSPTGRTYYEQYF.

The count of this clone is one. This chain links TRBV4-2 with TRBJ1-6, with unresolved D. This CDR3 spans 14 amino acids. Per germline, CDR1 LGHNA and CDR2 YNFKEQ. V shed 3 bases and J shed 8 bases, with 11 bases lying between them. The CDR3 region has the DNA TGTGCCAGCAGCCATGCCGTCGGGGATTCACCCCTCCACTTT. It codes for CASSHAVGDSPLHF.

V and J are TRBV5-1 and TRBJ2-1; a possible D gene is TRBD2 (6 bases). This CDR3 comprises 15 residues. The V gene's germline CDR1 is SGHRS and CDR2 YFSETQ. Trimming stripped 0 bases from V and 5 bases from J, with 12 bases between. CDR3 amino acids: CASSLGTTSNNEQFF. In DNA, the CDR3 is TGCGCCAGCAGCTTGGGGACTACGAGTAACAATGAGCAGTTCTTC.

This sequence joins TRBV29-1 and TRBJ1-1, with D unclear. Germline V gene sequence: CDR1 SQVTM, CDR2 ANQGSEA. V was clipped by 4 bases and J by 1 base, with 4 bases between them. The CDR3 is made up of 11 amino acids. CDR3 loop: CSVGRNTEAFF. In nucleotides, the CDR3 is TGCAGCGTTGGCAGGAACACTGAAGCTTTCTTT.